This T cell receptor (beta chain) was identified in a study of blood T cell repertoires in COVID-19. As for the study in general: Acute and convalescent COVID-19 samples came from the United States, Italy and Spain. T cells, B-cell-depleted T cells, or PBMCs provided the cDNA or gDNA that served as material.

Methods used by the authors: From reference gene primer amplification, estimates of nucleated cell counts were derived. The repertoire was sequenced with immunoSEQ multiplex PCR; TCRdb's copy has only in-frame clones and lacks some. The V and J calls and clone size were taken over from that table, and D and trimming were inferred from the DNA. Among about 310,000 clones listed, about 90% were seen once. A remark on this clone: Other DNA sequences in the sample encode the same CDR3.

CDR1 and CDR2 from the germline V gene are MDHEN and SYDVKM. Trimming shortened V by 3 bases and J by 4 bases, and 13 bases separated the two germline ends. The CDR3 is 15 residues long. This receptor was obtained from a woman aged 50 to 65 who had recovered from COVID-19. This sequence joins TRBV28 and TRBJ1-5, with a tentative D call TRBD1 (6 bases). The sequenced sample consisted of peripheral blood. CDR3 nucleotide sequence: TGTGCCAGCAGTTTGGTGGGGGCGCCGAATCAGCCCCAGCATTTT. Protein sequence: CASSLVGAPNQPQHF.